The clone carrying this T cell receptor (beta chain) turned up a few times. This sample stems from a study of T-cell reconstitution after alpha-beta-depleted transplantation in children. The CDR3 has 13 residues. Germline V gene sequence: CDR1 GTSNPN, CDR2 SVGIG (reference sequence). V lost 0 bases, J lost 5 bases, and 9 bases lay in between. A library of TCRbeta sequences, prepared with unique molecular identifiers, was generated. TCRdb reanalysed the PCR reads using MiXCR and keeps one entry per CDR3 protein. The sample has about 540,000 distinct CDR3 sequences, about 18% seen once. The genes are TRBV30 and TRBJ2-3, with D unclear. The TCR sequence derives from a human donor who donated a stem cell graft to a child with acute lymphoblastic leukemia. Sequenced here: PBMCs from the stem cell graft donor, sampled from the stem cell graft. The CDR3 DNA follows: TGTGCCTGGAGTGTAAGGGCCCAAGATACGCAGTATTTT. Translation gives CAWSVRAQDTQYF.